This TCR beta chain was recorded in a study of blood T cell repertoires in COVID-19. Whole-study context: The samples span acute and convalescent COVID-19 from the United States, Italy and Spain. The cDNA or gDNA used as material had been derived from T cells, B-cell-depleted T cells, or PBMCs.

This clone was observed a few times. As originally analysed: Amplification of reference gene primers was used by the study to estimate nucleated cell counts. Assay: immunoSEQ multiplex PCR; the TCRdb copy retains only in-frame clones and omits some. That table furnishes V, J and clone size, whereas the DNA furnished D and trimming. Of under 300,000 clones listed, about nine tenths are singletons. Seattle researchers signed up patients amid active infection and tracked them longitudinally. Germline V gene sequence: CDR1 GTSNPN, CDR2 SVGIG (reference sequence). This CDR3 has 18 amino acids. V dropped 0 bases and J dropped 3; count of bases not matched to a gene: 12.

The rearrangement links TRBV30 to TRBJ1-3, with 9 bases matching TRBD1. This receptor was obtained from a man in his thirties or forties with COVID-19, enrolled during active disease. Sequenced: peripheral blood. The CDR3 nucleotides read TGTGCCTGGAGTGTACAGGGACAGGGAAACCTCGGTGGAAACACCATATATTTT. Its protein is CAWSVQGQGNLGGNTIYF.